This passage covers 15 T cell receptor beta chains from one sample sequenced in a study of T cell responses to AZD1222 COVID-19 vaccine. Using immunoSEQ multiplex PCR, the repertoire was profiled, and TCRdb retains in-frame clones only, with some absent. The profile shows some 50,000 clones, about 81% of them singletons. Material: peripheral blood, obtained on day 0 of AZD1222 vaccination. Receptor source: an adult in good health.

This chain links TRBV27 with TRBJ1-6; D is ambiguous. The germline CDR1 and CDR2 sequences are MNHEY and SMNVEV (reference sequence). V shed 6 bases and J shed 10 bases, with 16 bases lying between them. This CDR3 has 14 residues. CDR3 amino acids: CASRYSVVVSPLHF. As DNA, the CDR3 is TGTGCCAGCAGGTACAGTGTTGTTGTGTCACCCCTCCACTTT.

The chain couples TRBV19 to TRBJ1-6; no clear D gene. Per germline, CDR1 LNHDA and CDR2 SQIVND (reference sequence). This CDR3 is built from 15 residues. Trimming shortened V by 3 bases and J by 0 bases, and 6 bases separated the two germline ends. The CDR3 spells CASSIPSSYNSPLHF. The CDR3 DNA reads TGTGCCAGTAGTATCCCGAGCTCCTATAATTCACCCCTCCACTTT.

This sequence joins TRBV28 and TRBJ2-7; TRBD2 might be the D (5 bases). The CDR3 is 12 residues long. Germline CDR1 reads MDHEN; CDR2 reads SYDVKM. Trimming stripped 2 bases from V and 5 bases from J, with 7 bases between. The CDR3 DNA reads as TGTGCCAGCAGTTTAGTCGGGAACGAGCAGTACTTC. Protein sequence: CASSLVGNEQYF.

This chain uses TRBV19 with TRBJ1-1, with TRBD1 as a possible D gene (6 bases). V was trimmed by 5 bases and J by 1 base, leaving 14 bases between them. CDR1 and CDR2 from the germline V gene are LNHDA and SQIVND (reference sequence). The CDR3 consists of 15 residues. The CDR3, as DNA: TGTGCCAGTAGTGAGGTGACAGGCCGGAACACTGAAGCTTTCTTT. This sequence encodes CASSEVTGRNTEAFF.

This chain joins TRBV2 and TRBJ2-4; D perhaps matches TRBD2 (6 bases). The CDR3 spans 19 residues. V was cut by 2 bases and J by 0 bases, with 20 bases left in between. Germline CDR1 reads SNHLY; CDR2 reads FYNNEI. The CDR3 bases are TGTGCCAGCAGTGAATTGAGTAGCGGACTAAAGCTAGCCAAAAACATTCAGTACTTC. Protein: CASSELSSGLKLAKNIQYF.

V gene TRBV6-5 combines with J gene TRBJ2-6; tentative D call: TRBD2 (6 bases). The CDR3 has 14 amino acids. The ends were cut back, 11 bases at V and 2 bases at J, with 13 bases in the middle. Germline assignment: CDR1 MNHEY and CDR2 SVGAGI. This CDR3 is CASRGGTGANVLTF. The CDR3 bases are TGTGCCTCTCGGGGAGGAACTGGGGCCAACGTCCTGACTTTC.

The V call is TRBV3-1 (or the pseudogene TRBV3-2), the J call TRBJ1-5; D not resolved. V lost 0 bases and J lost 0, with 3 bases in between. The CDR3 runs 14 residues. CDR1 is LGHDT, CDR2 YNNKEL, per germline (reference sequence). The CDR3 DNA follows: TGTGCCAGCAGCCAAGATTATAGCAATCAGCCCCAGCATTTT. Translation: CASSQDYSNQPQHF.

The V call is TRBV19, the J call TRBJ2-2, with 10 positions matching TRBD2. Per the germline V gene, CDR1 is LNHDA and CDR2 is SQIVND (reference sequence). The CDR3 length is 15 residues. V dropped 5 bases and J dropped 1; count of bases not matched to a gene: 1. In DNA, the CDR3 is TGTGCCAGTAGTCCTAGCGGGAGGAACACCGGGGAGCTGTTTTTT. Translating it yields CASSPSGRNTGELFF. The whole variable domain, remainder taken from reference TRBV19 and TRBJ2-2, is DGGITQSPKYLFRKEGQNVTLSCEQNLNHDAMYWYRQDPGQGLRLIYYSQIVNDFQKGDIAEGYSVSREKKESFPLTVTSAQKNPTAFYLCASSPSGRNTGELFFGEGSRLTVL.

Here the CDR3 reads CASSLEFGGQEGETQYF. Here the CDR3 DNA reads TGTGCCAGCAGCTTGGAGTTTGGCGGACAAGAGGGGGAGACCCAGTACTTC. This chain joins TRBV5-5 and TRBJ2-5; D may correspond to TRBD1 or TRBD2 (5 bases each). V lost 0 bases to trimming and J lost 5 bases, with 20 bases between them. There are 17 residues in the CDR3. Per germline, CDR1 SGHKS and CDR2 YYEKEE (reference sequence).

The chain uses TRBV11-2 and TRBJ2-1, with 13 bases identical to TRBD2. Germline CDR1 is SGHAT and CDR2 is FQNNGV. There are 15 residues in the CDR3. After removal of 6 bases from V and 5 bases from J, the junction contained 4 bases not matched to a gene. The CDR3 reads CASRTTSGRDNEQFF. The CDR3 coding sequence is TGTGCCAGCAGAACTACTAGCGGGAGGGACAATGAGCAGTTCTTC.

The gene calls are TRBV7-9 and TRBJ2-7, with D perhaps TRBD1 (5 bases). In germline, CDR1 is SEHNR, CDR2 FQNEAQ (reference sequence). The CDR3 is made up of 12 amino acids. V gave up 3 bases and J gave up 6 bases, with 9 bases separating them. In DNA, the CDR3 is TGTGCCAGCAGCTTCCGACAGTTCGAGCAGTACTTC. As protein: CASSFRQFEQYF.

V and J are TRBV6-2 or TRBV6-3 and TRBJ1-5; TRBD1 might be the D (6 bases). The ends were cut back, 5 bases at V and 5 bases at J, with 13 bases in the middle. The CDR3 is 14 amino acids. Germline-derived CDR1 and CDR2 are MNHEY and SVGEGT. Written as DNA, the CDR3 is TGTGCCAGCAGTCAGTTGGACAGCGATCAGCCCCAGCATTTT. This gives the protein CASSQLDSDQPQHF.

For the CDR3, the DNA is TGTGCCAGCAGTCCCCTGGGCCTTAACTCCTACGAGCAGTACTTC. Its translation is CASSPLGLNSYEQYF. The V call is TRBV7-9, the J call TRBJ2-7; no clear D gene. CDR3 size: 15 residues. Germline values: CDR1 SEHNR, CDR2 FQNEAQ (reference sequence). Trimming took off 6 bases at V and 0 bases at J, with 15 bases between the two ends.

The genes are TRBV21-1 and TRBJ2-1; the listed D gene, TRBD2, was not tested against the DNA. TRBV21-1 counts as a pseudogene. The CDR3 covers 16 residues. CDR3 in amino acids: CASSNPGTSRYNEQFF. The CDR3, as DNA: TGTGCCAGCAGCAATCCCGGGACTAGCAGATACAATGAGCAGTTCTTC.

This chain uses TRBV6-2 or TRBV6-3 with TRBJ2-7, with D perhaps matching TRBD2 (5 bases). The V gene's germline CDR1 is MNHEY and CDR2 SVGEGT. The ends were cut back, 1 base at V and 6 bases at J, with 16 bases in the middle. The CDR3 is made up of 15 amino acids. The DNA for the CDR3 is TGTGCCAGCAGTTACTACCCCCCGGAACGGGGCGAGCAGTACTTC. Translating it yields CASSYYPPERGEQYF.